This TCR beta chain was documented in a study of blood T cell repertoires in COVID-19. Study information: The United States, Italy and Spain were the sources of the acute and convalescent COVID-19 samples. T cells, B-cell-depleted T cells, or PBMCs provided the cDNA or gDNA that served as material.

Authors' processing steps: Counts of nucleated cells, estimated from reference gene primer amplification, were obtained. Libraries were prepared by immunoSEQ multiplex PCR; TCRdb keeps only in-frame clonotypes and omits some of them. V and J calls plus clone size are reproduced from that table; the DNA served to infer D and trimming. This table has 140,000 to 150,000 clones, approximately 87% appearing once. CDR3 length: 15 residues. CDR1 is MDHEN, CDR2 SYDVKM, per germline. V lost 5 bases and J 3 bases, leaving 17 bases between the germline ends. Input material: peripheral blood. The chain employs TRBV28 and TRBJ2-7, with a possible D match to TRBD1 (6 bases). This receptor was obtained from a woman aged 50 to 60 with active or convalescent COVID-19. The CDR3: CASSPPTGYGYEQYF. In nucleotides, the CDR3 is TGTGCCAGCAGTCCCCCGACAGGCTATGGCTACGAGCAGTACTTC.